The present entry profiles one T cell receptor (beta chain) with its context. Primers for the PCR totalled 60 Vbeta and 13 Jbeta. Repertoires were generated with immunoSEQ multiplex PCR, while TCRdb's copy carries only in-frame clones and drops some. This sample yields some 70,000 clones, of which more than 60% are seen a single time; about 5% belongs to the top ten. The CDR3 contains 14 residues. The germline V and J ends were trimmed by 0 bases and 7 bases, with 9 bases remaining between them. In germline, CDR1 is SGHVS, CDR2 FQNEAQ. The sample originates from a study of cytomegalovirus exposure and HLA in healthy donors.

What was sequenced was PBMCs. The sequence was collected from a male donor in good health and CMV-seropositive. This chain connects TRBV7-8 to TRBJ2-2, with D tentatively TRBD1 (5 bases). For the CDR3, the DNA is TGTGCCAGCAGCTTAGCCAGGGATAGCGGGGAGCTGTTTTTT. It is translated as CASSLARDSGELFF.